This entry lists 26 T cell receptor beta chains sequenced from one sample in a study of identical twins. TCRdb reanalysed the 5' RACE reads using MiXCR and keeps one entry per CDR3 protein. The sample carries some 730,000 distinct CDR3 sequences, roughly 18% recorded once. This sample was shared with a second study, whose subject was T cells expressing NK-cell markers.

Sequencing used PBMCs. The receptors shown here come from a woman younger than 35 in good health.

This clonotype was detected a few times. The chain recombines TRBV25-1 with TRBJ1-1, with D maybe TRBD1 (5 bases). Germline V gene data show CDR1 as MGHDK and CDR2 as SYGVNS. The V and J ends lost 6 bases and 11 bases respectively, with 16 bases between them. The CDR3 length is 12 residues. CDR3 bases: TGTGCCAGCAGCCCTCGAGGGGTGTCGGCTTTCTTT. Translation gives CASSPRGVSAFF.

DNA of the CDR3: TGTGCGTGTTCACGGACTAGCGGGAGGAATGAGCAGTTCTTC. Translation: CACSRTSGRNEQFF. This chain links TRBV30 with TRBJ2-1, with 14 bases matching TRBD2. This CDR3 comprises 14 residues. The V gene's germline CDR1 is GTSNPN and CDR2 SVGIG (reference sequence).

This clonotype was detected a few times. The chain carries TRBV29-1 and TRBJ2-6; D is unclear. The germline CDR1 and CDR2 sequences are SQVTM and ANQGSEA. This CDR3 is 15 amino acids long. V gave up 7 bases and J gave up 0 bases, with 13 bases separating them. The CDR3 protein is CSASDGTSGANVLTF. The CDR3 nucleotides read TGCAGCGCCTCGGACGGCACCTCTGGGGCCAACGTCCTGACTTTC.

CDR3: CATSDFLRQGRQVTQYF. The CDR3 nucleotides read TGTGCCACCAGTGATTTCCTCCGACAGGGGAGGCAAGTAACCCAGTACTTC. The V and J genes are TRBV24-1 and TRBJ2-5; TRBD1 agrees at 8 bases. Germline V gene sequence: CDR1 KGHDR, CDR2 SFDVKD. The junction had 14 bases not matched to a gene; V was cut back by 1 base and J by 8 bases. There are 17 residues in the CDR3.

Only a few counts were recorded for this clonotype. The gene calls are TRBV5-5 and TRBJ2-3; D gene uncertain. The CDR3 is 14 residues long. The germline V gene has CDR1 SGHKS and CDR2 YYEKEE (reference sequence). V lost 4 bases and J lost 5, with 14 bases in between. The CDR3 spells CASSPAAREDTQYF. CDR3 bases: TGTGCCAGCAGCCCGGCGGCAAGGGAAGATACGCAGTATTTT.

J is TRBJ2-2 and V is TRBV14; 9 nucleotides align to TRBD1. Germline assignment: CDR1 SGHDN and CDR2 FVKESK. The CDR3 covers 16 residues. With 6 bases clipped from V and 6 bases from J, the junction kept 11 bases outside the gene matches. CDR3 residues: CASSLLPGQGSGELFF. The DNA of the CDR3 is TGTGCCAGCAGTCTACTTCCGGGACAGGGTTCCGGGGAGCTGTTTTTT.

V and J are TRBV6-1 and TRBJ2-1; 7 nucleotides match TRBD2. V lost 7 bases, J lost 5 bases, and 11 bases stayed unmatched. Germline V lookup: CDR1 MNHNS, CDR2 SASEGT. This CDR3 region has 15 residues. CDR3 in amino acids: CASIMAVGGNNEQFF. DNA of the CDR3: TGTGCCAGCATCATGGCGGTCGGGGGGAACAATGAGCAGTTCTTC.

The chain employs TRBV6-2 or TRBV6-3 and TRBJ2-3; 10 bases match TRBD2. This CDR3 spans 12 amino acids. Germline V gene sequence: CDR1 MNHEY, CDR2 SVGEGT. V was pared by 6 bases and J by 14 bases, with 8 bases of the junction left unmatched. The CDR3: CASSRPSGSGYF. DNA for the CDR3: TGTGCCAGCAGCCGGCCTAGCGGGAGTGGGTATTTT.

This clonotype was observed a few times. The chain joins TRBV12-3 or TRBV12-4 to TRBJ1-3; D gene uncertain. V lost 6 bases to trimming and J lost 4 bases, with 10 bases between them. The CDR3 has 13 residues. In nucleotides, the CDR3 is TGTGCCAGCAGGCTACCGGGGGGAAACACCATATATTTT. Protein product: CASRLPGGNTIYF.

This clonotype has just a few counts. This rearrangement joins TRBV7-2 to TRBJ1-1, with D hard to call. Germline V gene lookup returns CDR1 SGHTA and CDR2 FQGNSA. With 3 bases removed from V and 6 bases from J, the gap between germline ends came to 14 bases. This CDR3 spans 14 amino acids. The CDR3 DNA follows: TGTGCCAGCAGCTTTTCCCTAGTGTCGGCTGAAGCTTTCTTT. It codes for CASSFSLVSAEAFF.

This chain joins TRBV11-2 and TRBJ2-7, with 7 bases matching TRBD1. Germline lookup yields CDR1 SGHAT and CDR2 FQNNGV. V lost 5 bases to trimming and J lost 4 bases; unmatched junction nucleotides: 11. The CDR3 contains 15 residues. The CDR3 nucleotides read TGTGCCAGCAGCGGCCCTCGGGACAGATCATACGAGCAGTACTTC. Amino acid sequence: CASSGPRDRSYEQYF.

This clonotype was counted between two and nine times. The chain combines TRBV9 with TRBJ1-2, with 7 bases fitting TRBD1. Germline CDR1 is SGDLS and CDR2 is YYNGEE. This CDR3 spans 13 amino acids. After removal of 5 bases from V and 6 bases from J, the junction contained 7 bases not matched to a gene. The CDR3 region is CASSSGTVDGYTF. As DNA, the CDR3 is TGTGCCAGCAGTTCCGGGACAGTGGATGGCTACACCTTC.

V usage is TRBV20-1 and J usage is TRBJ2-3; 11 bases agree with TRBD2. Germline V gene data show CDR1 as DFQATT and CDR2 as SNEGSKA (reference sequence). The length of the CDR3 is 15 residues. V lost 7 bases, J lost 4 bases, and 10 bases stayed unmatched. CDR3 protein: CSVPGTSGKADTQYF. The CDR3, as DNA: TGCAGTGTCCCAGGGACTAGCGGAAAGGCAGATACGCAGTATTTT.

This clonotype was found a few times. As DNA, the CDR3 is TGCAGTGCTGGGGGGCGGGGGCACTCCTACGAGCAGTACTTC. Its protein product is CSAGGRGHSYEQYF. The gene calls are TRBV20-1 and TRBJ2-7, with a possible D match to TRBD2 (7 bases). The length of the CDR3 is 14 residues. V shed 5 bases and J shed 0 bases, with 14 bases lying between them. Germline V gives CDR1 DFQATT, CDR2 SNEGSKA (reference sequence).

The rearrangement links TRBV29-1 to TRBJ2-1; possibly TRBD2 for D (5 bases). The germline CDR1 and CDR2 sequences are SQVTM and ANQGSEA. This CDR3 has 14 residues. Trimming took 8 bases from V and 0 from J, leaving 14 bases between them. The CDR3 nucleotides read TGCAGCTCACGGACGGGGAGCTCCTACAATGAGCAGTTCTTC. The encoded protein is CSSRTGSSYNEQFF.

The J gene is TRBJ2-7, the V gene TRBV6-5; D may be TRBD1 (6 bases). Trimming removed 2 bases at V and 1 base at J, with 21 bases between. CDR1 is MNHEY and CDR2 is SVGAGI in the germline V gene. There are 18 residues in the CDR3. The CDR3 loop reads CASSYTGTINGISYEQYF. DNA of the CDR3: TGTGCCAGCAGTTACACCGGGACAATAAATGGGATTTCCTACGAGCAGTACTTC.

CDR3 nucleotides: TGCGCCAGCAGCCCCCGGGCTAGCGGGCGCACCGGGGAGCTGTTTTTT. It yields the protein CASSPRASGRTGELFF. V gene TRBV5-1 combines with J gene TRBJ2-2; 8 bases are shared with TRBD2. V gave up 4 bases and J gave up 4 bases; unmatched junction bases: 9. CDR3 length equals 16 residues. Germline CDR1 reads SGHRS; CDR2 reads YFSETQ.

The V gene is TRBV20-1, the J gene TRBJ1-6; 8 bases line up with TRBD1. V lost 0 bases and J lost 10; bases outside the gene matches: 5. Germline V gives CDR1 DFQATT, CDR2 SNEGSKA (reference sequence). The CDR3 is made up of 14 amino acids. Here the CDR3 DNA reads TGCAGTGCTAGAGAAGCCAGGGGGCGATCACCCCTCCACTTT. Amino acids: CSAREARGRSPLHF.

The CDR3 nucleotides are TGTGCCATCAGGGGACCGGGACAGCAAGAGACCCAGTACTTC. It encodes CAIRGPGQQETQYF. The V gene is TRBV10-3, the J gene TRBJ2-5; 7 bases align to TRBD1. Germline CDR1 is ENHRY and CDR2 is SYGVKD. The trim removed 6 bases at V and 2 bases at J, leaving 6 bases unmatched. There are 14 residues in the CDR3.

This rearrangement joins TRBV20-1 to TRBJ2-7; D remains ambiguous. CDR1 is DFQATT and CDR2 is SNEGSKA in the germline V gene (reference sequence). This CDR3 spans 11 amino acids. Trimming took 6 bases from V and 8 from J, leaving 14 bases between them. CDR3 coding DNA: TGCAGTGCACCTGAGGCACGGAAGCAGTACTTC. This codes for CSAPEARKQYF.

The gene calls are TRBV6-1 and TRBJ1-1, with 9 bases fitting TRBD1. The germline gives CDR1 MNHNS, CDR2 SASEGT. This CDR3 has 15 amino acids. V shed 6 bases, J shed 1 base, and the junction held 6 bases outside the gene matches. The CDR3 reads CASRSRTGENTEAFF. The CDR3 nucleotides read TGTGCCAGCAGGTCTAGGACAGGGGAGAACACTGAAGCTTTCTTT.

This clonotype was observed a few times. As DNA, the CDR3 is TGCAGCGTTGTGGTTGGTTTGGGTGGCTACACCTTC. This translates into CSVVVGLGGYTF. The chain recombines TRBV29-1 with TRBJ1-2; D is undetermined. The length of the CDR3 is 12 residues. Germline CDR1 and CDR2: SQVTM and ANQGSEA. Trimming took 4 bases from V and 7 from J, leaving 13 bases between them.

This clonotype was recorded at least ten times. This CDR3 is CASSEYIGLAGFTDTQYF. CDR3 DNA sequence: TGTGCCAGCAGTGAATATATAGGACTAGCGGGGTTCACAGATACGCAGTATTTT. The rearrangement joins TRBV25-1 to TRBJ2-3, with 12 bases lining up with TRBD2. This CDR3 is 18 amino acids long. The germline V gene has CDR1 MGHDK and CDR2 SYGVNS. V was clipped by 0 bases and J by 2 bases; unmatched bases: 6.

This clonotype was counted a few times. The chain recombines TRBV7-2 with TRBJ2-3; D possibly corresponds to TRBD2 (5 bases). Germline V lookup: CDR1 SGHTA, CDR2 FQGNSA. The CDR3 is made up of 14 amino acids. Trimming cost V 8 bases and J 2 bases, with 14 bases left between them. Here the CDR3 DNA reads TGTGCCAGCGTTAGGGAGCGGACCACAGATACGCAGTATTTT. It codes for CASVRERTTDTQYF.

This chain connects TRBV5-1 to TRBJ1-5; D may be TRBD1 (6 bases). There are 17 residues in the CDR3. V was shortened by 2 bases and J by 7 bases, with 22 bases between the two germline ends. Germline V lookup: CDR1 SGHRS, CDR2 YFSETQ. The CDR3 is CASSLVPASGANQPQHF. In DNA form, the CDR3 reads TGCGCCAGCAGCTTAGTACCCGCGTCGGGGGCGAACCAGCCCCAGCATTTT.

The chain uses TRBV6-5 and TRBJ2-2; D gene unclear. The germline CDR1 and CDR2 sequences are MNHEY and SVGAGI. The CDR3 has 11 amino acids. The germline V and J ends were trimmed by 3 bases and 11 bases, with 7 bases remaining between them. The CDR3 sequence: CASSYSRELFF. Here the CDR3 DNA reads TGTGCCAGCAGTTATTCGCGCGAGCTGTTTTTT.